This TCR beta chain was recorded in a study of molecular identifiers for immune sequencing clone quantification. Broader study findings: The study found clones above 20 RNA copies held over 98% of effector molecules and under 1% in naive cells. Researchers reportedly could pick up spiked Jurkat TCR RNA from one cell mixed into about a million naive cells. Shared barcodes on identical TCR molecules could underestimate the sizes of highly expanded clones.

Libraries for naive CD8 T cells, which were made from roughly 21,000 to 960,000 sorted cells, drew on 10%, 30% or 50% of the RNA. TCRdb re-called the PCR reads through MiXCR, storing one row per CDR3 protein. The data contain a few hundred thousand distinct CDR3 sequences, roughly 23% of them singletons. Trimming removed 7 bases from V and 5 bases from J; junction bases left unmatched: 21. Per the germline V gene, CDR1 is PRHDT and CDR2 is FYEKMQ (reference sequence). This CDR3 is 18 amino acids long. A few counts support this clonotype. Its antigen is undetermined. Material: naive CD8+ T cells from blood, with Jurkat cell RNA spiked in. Subset given: FACS-sorted CD8+CD4-CCR7+CD45RA+ naive T cells. V is TRBV13 and J is TRBJ2-7, with 9 nucleotides matching TRBD2. The source is a human donor in good health. Some libraries in this study had Jurkat cell RNA spiked in. The CDR3 bases are TGTGCCAGCAAGTCTTTTGGTAGCGGGAGTGGGGTAACCCACGAGCAGTACTTC. Translation gives CASKSFGSGSGVTHEQYF.